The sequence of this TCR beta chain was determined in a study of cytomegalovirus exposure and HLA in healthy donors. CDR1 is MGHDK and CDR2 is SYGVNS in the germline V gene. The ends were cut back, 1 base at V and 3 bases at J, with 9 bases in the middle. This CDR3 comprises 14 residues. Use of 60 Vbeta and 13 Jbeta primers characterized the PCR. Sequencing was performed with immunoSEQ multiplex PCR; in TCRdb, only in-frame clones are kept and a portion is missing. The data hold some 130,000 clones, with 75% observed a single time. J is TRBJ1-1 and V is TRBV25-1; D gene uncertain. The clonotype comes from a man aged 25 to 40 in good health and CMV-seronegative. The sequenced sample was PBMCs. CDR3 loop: CASSESNSDTEAFF. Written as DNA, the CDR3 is TGTGCCAGCAGTGAATCAAACAGTGACACTGAAGCTTTCTTT.